Each of the 20 T cell receptor beta chains below was sequenced from the same sample in a study of blood T cell repertoires in COVID-19. Repertoires were generated with immunoSEQ multiplex PCR, while TCRdb's copy carries only in-frame clones and drops some. The sample carries 200,000 to 250,000 clones, around nine tenths recorded once. Sequencing used peripheral blood. All receptors derive from a man aged 50-60 years with COVID-19, enrolled during active disease.

The genes are TRBV5-4 and TRBJ1-5; D is undetermined. The CDR3 is 16 residues long. V gave up 3 bases and J gave up 4 bases, with 17 bases separating them. Germline CDR1 is SGHNT and CDR2 is YYREEE (reference sequence). The CDR3 reads CASSSPQVLMNQPQHF. CDR3 sequence (DNA): TGTGCCAGCAGCTCCCCCCAGGTTCTAATGAATCAGCCCCAGCATTTT.

The genes are TRBV5-1 and TRBJ2-7; TRBD2 agrees at 10 bases. The ends lost 5 bases at V and 3 bases at J; junction bases unmatched: 5. CDR1 and CDR2 from the germline V gene are SGHRS and YFSETQ. The CDR3 extends over 14 amino acids. The CDR3 DNA sequence: TGCGCCAGCAGGAAACTAGCGGGGAGCTACGAGCAGTACTTC. It specifies CASRKLAGSYEQYF. Looking up the rest from reference TRBV5-1 and TRBJ2-7 gives the full variable domain: KAGVTQTPRYLIKTRGQQVTLSCSPISGHRSVSWYQQTPGQGLQFLFEYFSETQRNKGNFPGRFSGRQFSNSRSEMNVSTLELGDSALYLCASRKLAGSYEQYFGPGTRLTVT.

The chain combines TRBV10-1 with TRBJ1-1, with a tentative D call TRBD1 (6 bases). The V end lost 2 bases, the J end lost 5 bases, and 6 bases lay between the germline ends. The CDR3 has 12 amino acids. Looked up from germline, CDR1 is WNHNN and CDR2 is SYGVQD (reference sequence). CDR3 coding DNA: TGCGCCAGCAGTGAGGACAGGACTGAAGCTTTCTTT. This sequence encodes CASSEDRTEAFF.

V usage is TRBV19 and J usage is TRBJ2-3; TRBD2 might be the D (6 bases). V lost 4 bases to trimming and J lost 0 bases, with 11 bases between them. The CDR3 contains 15 residues. CDR1 and CDR2 (germline): LNHDA, SQIVND (reference sequence). The CDR3 nucleotides read TGTGCCAGTAGTAAACTAGCTATGAGCACAGATACGCAGTATTTT. Protein product: CASSKLAMSTDTQYF. The full variable domain, completed using reference TRBV19 and TRBJ2-3, is DGGITQSPKYLFRKEGQNVTLSCEQNLNHDAMYWYRQDPGQGLRLIYYSQIVNDFQKGDIAEGYSVSREKKESFPLTVTSAQKNPTAFYLCASSKLAMSTDTQYFGPGTRLTVL.

The chain couples TRBV27 to TRBJ2-1; 7 bases align to TRBD2. V lost 3 bases and J lost 2; bases outside the gene matches: 7. The CDR3 loop spans 16 amino acids. Per germline, CDR1 MNHEY and CDR2 SMNVEV (reference sequence). This chain's CDR3 is CASSLFAGVTYNEQFF. CDR3 sequence (DNA): TGTGCCAGCAGTTTGTTTGCGGGGGTAACCTACAATGAGCAGTTCTTC.

In nucleotides, the CDR3 is TGCAGTGCTAGTGGTTCGACAGGGGATCAGCCCCAGCATTTT. Its protein is CSASGSTGDQPQHF. The chain recombines TRBV20-1 with TRBJ1-5; the match to TRBD1 covers 8 bases. The CDR3 covers 14 residues. Germline V CDR1 and CDR2: DFQATT, SNEGSKA (reference sequence). After removal of 3 bases from V and 5 bases from J, the junction contained 6 bases not matched to a gene.

This clone was seen more than once but under ten times. The gene calls are TRBV2 and TRBJ2-6, with 8 positions matching TRBD1. The CDR3 spans 19 residues. V was pared by 6 bases and J by 0 bases, with 13 bases of the junction left unmatched. Germline-derived CDR1 and CDR2 are SNHLY and FYNNEI. CDR3 nucleotides: TGTGCCAGCAGCGGTCCCGGGACAGGTTCGGACTCTGGGGCCAACGTCCTGACTTTC. Translating it yields CASSGPGTGSDSGANVLTF. Using reference TRBV2 and TRBJ2-6 for the parts outside the CDR3, the full variable domain is EPEVTQTPSHQVTQMGQEVILRCVPISNHLYFYWYRQILGQKVEFLVSFYNNEISEKSEIFDDQFSVERPDGSNFTLKIRSTKLEDSAMYFCASSGPGTGSDSGANVLTFGAGSRLTVL.

This chain uses TRBV5-6 with TRBJ1-2; 9 nucleotides match TRBD1. The CDR3 spans 16 residues. V lost 4 bases to trimming and J lost 1 base; unmatched junction nucleotides: 8. The germline CDR1 and CDR2 sequences are SGHDT and YYEEEE. In nucleotides, the CDR3 is TGTGCCAGCAGCCCAACTCCGGGACAGGGTAACTATGGCTACACCTTC. Its translation is CASSPTPGQGNYGYTF.

This rearrangement joins TRBV27 to TRBJ2-1, with 9 positions matching TRBD2. The CDR3 loop spans 15 amino acids. The germline V gene encodes CDR1 MNHEY and CDR2 SMNVEV (reference sequence). J gave up 9 bases and V 6 bases, and 12 bases lay outside the gene matches. CDR3 loop: CASSRPGLADLEQFF. The CDR3 nucleotides read TGTGCCAGCAGCAGACCGGGACTAGCAGATCTTGAGCAGTTCTTC.

The chain employs TRBV7-8 and TRBJ2-2; 8 bases are shared with TRBD1. The CDR3 is 16 amino acids. The V segment lost 4 bases and the J segment 4 bases; nucleotides outside the gene matches: 8. Germline V lookup: CDR1 SGHVS, CDR2 FQNEAQ. CDR3 residues: CASSSRQGLSTGELFF. In DNA, the CDR3 is TGTGCCAGCAGCTCCCGACAGGGGCTAAGCACCGGGGAGCTGTTTTTT.

This chain connects TRBV19 to TRBJ2-5, with TRBD2 identical over 16 bases. This CDR3 is built from 16 residues. The germline gives CDR1 LNHDA, CDR2 SQIVND (reference sequence). Germline trimming cut 4 bases from V and 10 bases from J; bases unmatched to any gene: 9. The CDR3 nucleotides read TGTGCCAGTAGTACCTCCGGGACTAGCGGGGGGGCGGACCAGTACTTC. This encodes CASSTSGTSGGADQYF.

The rearrangement uses TRBV7-6 and TRBJ2-3; 11 positions match TRBD2. The V and J ends lost 4 bases and 6 bases, in that order; junction bases with no gene match: 9. The CDR3 totals 16 residues. Germline lookup yields CDR1 SGHVS and CDR2 FNYEAQ. CDR3 loop: CASSSAVLAGGDTQYF. The CDR3 DNA sequence: TGTGCCAGCAGCTCAGCGGTATTAGCGGGAGGGGATACGCAGTATTTT.

The chain is built from TRBV9 and TRBJ2-5, with 16 bases that match TRBD2. Germline V gene data show CDR1 as SGDLS and CDR2 as YYNGEE. J lost 9 bases, V lost 3 bases, and 8 bases had no gene match. CDR3 length equals 16 residues. The CDR3 loop reads CASSAAGTSGGAPQYF. The DNA for the CDR3 is TGTGCCAGCAGCGCCGCCGGGACTAGCGGGGGGGCCCCCCAGTACTTC.

The chain links TRBV6-2 or TRBV6-3 to TRBJ2-1; 8 nucleotides align to TRBD2. Germline CDR1 MNHEY, CDR2 SVGEGT. Trimming cost V 8 bases and J 4 bases; bases outside gene matches: 16. The CDR3 is made up of 17 amino acids. CDR3 DNA: TGTGCCAGCCGCCGCTTGGTAGCGGGGAGCCGGTACAATGAGCAGTTCTTC. Its protein is CASRRLVAGSRYNEQFF.

This chain uses TRBV5-1 with TRBJ2-5; the D gene is possibly TRBD2 (5 bases). CDR3 length: 14 amino acids. In germline, CDR1 is SGHRS, CDR2 YFSETQ. V lost 2 bases, J lost 5 bases, and 13 bases lay in between. Here the CDR3 reads CASSLSASWETQYF. The CDR3 coding sequence is TGCGCCAGCAGCTTATCGGCTAGCTGGGAGACCCAGTACTTC.

The rearrangement joins TRBV25-1 to TRBJ2-7, with 14 bases fitting TRBD2. The CDR3 extends over 17 amino acids. Germline trimming cut 5 bases from V and 5 bases from J; bases unmatched to any gene: 11. Germline CDR1 reads MGHDK; CDR2 reads SYGVNS. The DNA for the CDR3 is TGTGCCAGCAGTTCTACGTCGGGACTAGCGGGAGTCAACGAGCAGTACTTC. Translating it yields CASSSTSGLAGVNEQYF.

A note on this clone: One end of the junction does not line up with germline, which may come from a read error. This chain uses TRBV5-6 with TRBJ2-1; weak D call: TRBD2 (6 bases). In germline, CDR1 is SGHDT, CDR2 YYEEEE. The CDR3 has 15 amino acids. Here the CDR3 reads CASCLGLRDCREQFF. The CDR3 nucleotides read TGTGCCAGCTGCTTAGGGTTGCGGGACTGCAGGGAGCAGTTCTTC.

The V and J genes are TRBV10-3 and TRBJ2-2; possible D gene TRBD2, 6 bases. In germline, CDR1 is ENHRY, CDR2 SYGVKD. CDR3 size: 15 residues. Trimming removed 4 bases at V and 3 bases at J, with 12 bases between. The CDR3 coding sequence is TGTGCCATCAGTGGCGGGACGGAATACACCGGGGAGCTGTTTTTT. Its protein is CAISGGTEYTGELFF.

This rearrangement joins TRBV6-2 or TRBV6-3 to TRBJ2-3; TRBD1 matches at 7 bases. Trimming removed 2 bases from V and 4 bases from J; junction bases left unmatched: 9. This CDR3 spans 16 amino acids. CDR1 and CDR2 (germline): MNHEY, SVGEGT. For the CDR3, the DNA is TGTGCCAGCAGTTACCCTACAGGGGTGGTTGCAGATACGCAGTATTTT. It is translated as CASSYPTGVVADTQYF.

This chain uses TRBV5-6 with TRBJ2-1; D is undetermined. This CDR3 region has 12 residues. In germline, CDR1 is SGHDT, CDR2 YYEEEE. The ends were cut back, 2 bases at V and 9 bases at J, with 9 bases in the middle. CDR3 bases: TGTGCCAGCAGCTTAGATGCTACTGAGCAGTTCTTC. Residues: CASSLDATEQFF.